The 10 T cell receptor beta chains in this list originate from one sample, sequenced in a study of CD4 T cell repertoires in COVID-19. Their antigens remain unidentified. Stimulation with autologous monocytes and recombinant SARS-CoV-2 spike or nucleoprotein produced proliferating antigen-reactive T cell lines. Measured with immunoSEQ multiplex PCR; TCRdb has only the in-frame clones, and not every one. The sample lists around 360 clones; 30% were seen once. This specimen was effector memory CD4+ T cells, cultured in vitro, taken after recovery from COVID-19. The receptors originated from a human donor who had COVID-19.

Within the sample, this clone is large (0.1 to 1%). The chain uses TRBV7-9 and TRBJ1-5, with D hard to call. CDR3 length: 12 amino acids. Trimming cost V 5 bases and J 5 bases, with 7 bases left between them. Germline assignment: CDR1 SEHNR and CDR2 FQNEAQ (reference sequence). CDR3 DNA sequence: TGTGCCAGCAGCCTTACAGATCAGCCCCAGCATTTT. Its translation is CASSLTDQPQHF.

In this sample, this clone turned up a few times. The V and J genes are TRBV23-1 and TRBJ1-2, with D possibly being TRBD1 (6 bases). TRBV23-1 is annotated as an ORF whose role is uncertain. The V end lost 2 bases, the J end lost 3 bases, and 16 bases lay between the germline ends. This CDR3 is built from 16 residues. The CDR3 nucleotides read TGCGCCAGCAGTCAACCCGGAGGGGGGCCTTACTATGGCTACACCTTC. Translated: CASSQPGGGPYYGYTF.

The rearrangement uses TRBV7-8 and TRBJ2-2; D gene unclear. The V and J ends lost 2 bases and 8 bases respectively, with 15 bases between them. There are 15 residues in the CDR3. From germline, CDR1 is SGHVS and CDR2 FQNEAQ. CDR3 coding DNA: TGTGCCAGCAGCTTAAGAGAAGGAAAGGCGGGGGAGCTGTTTTTT. This sequence encodes CASSLREGKAGELFF.

The chain carries TRBV5-1 and TRBJ1-6; 9 positions match TRBD1. The length of the CDR3 is 15 residues. The germline gives CDR1 SGHRS, CDR2 YFSETQ. V dropped 0 bases and J dropped 7; count of bases not matched to a gene: 2. CDR3 DNA: TGCGCCAGCAGCTTGGGGACAGGGGACAATTCACCCCTCCACTTT. Protein: CASSLGTGDNSPLHF.

The gene calls are TRBV19 and TRBJ1-5, with D maybe TRBD1 (6 bases). The CDR3 has 14 residues. Germline V CDR1 and CDR2: LNHDA, SQIVND (reference sequence). Deletions cut 5 bases from V and 4 bases from J, with 12 bases between. Here the CDR3 DNA reads TGTGCCAGTAGTGAGGGGGGAGGAAATCAGCCCCAGCATTTT. The encoded protein is CASSEGGGNQPQHF. The variable domain in full, with the rest retrieved from reference TRBV19 and TRBJ1-5, is DGGITQSPKYLFRKEGQNVTLSCEQNLNHDAMYWYRQDPGQGLRLIYYSQIVNDFQKGDIAEGYSVSREKKESFPLTVTSAQKNPTAFYLCASSEGGGNQPQHFGDGTRLSIL.

By proportion, this clone is large (0.1 to 1%). The chain joins TRBV30 to TRBJ2-7; a weak D match, TRBD2 (5 bases). In germline, CDR1 is GTSNPN, CDR2 SVGIG (reference sequence). CDR3 length equals 13 residues. The V and J ends lost 0 bases and 1 base respectively, with 7 bases between them. The CDR3 here is CAWSVGESYEQYF. Here the CDR3 DNA reads TGTGCCTGGAGTGTCGGGGAATCCTACGAGCAGTACTTC.

In its sample, this clone is medium-sized (0.01 to 0.1%). The CDR3 spells CASGGGTPQETQYF. Written as DNA, the CDR3 is TGTGCCAGCGGAGGGGGGACGCCCCAAGAGACCCAGTACTTC. The gene calls are TRBV27 and TRBJ2-5; either TRBD1 or TRBD2 may fit D (6 bases each). The germline gives CDR1 MNHEY, CDR2 SMNVEV (reference sequence). Trimming cost V 8 bases and J 1 base, with 14 bases left between them. CDR3 size: 14 residues.

The chain combines TRBV7-6 with TRBJ1-1; TRBD1 is a possible D gene (6 bases). The germline CDR1 and CDR2 sequences are SGHVS and FNYEAQ. The CDR3 sequence is 17 residues long. V shed 5 bases and J shed 0 bases, with 19 bases lying between them. The CDR3 DNA follows: TGTGCCAGCAGCCCATCCCTTGGGGGCGCGATGAACACTGAAGCTTTCTTT. It codes for CASSPSLGGAMNTEAFF.

The chain uses TRBV14 and TRBJ2-5; no firm D call. V lost 4 bases to trimming and J lost 7 bases, with 19 bases between them. Germline CDR1 reads SGHDN; CDR2 reads FVKESK. The CDR3 contains 15 residues. The CDR3 spells CASSLTVSRRGTQYF. Here the CDR3 DNA reads TGTGCCAGCAGCCTCACCGTGTCGAGAAGAGGGACCCAGTACTTC.

This clone is judged large. The J gene is TRBJ1-2, the V gene TRBV6-2 or TRBV6-3; D unclear. Trimming pared 2 bases from V and 2 bases from J, leaving 9 bases between. This CDR3 region has 14 residues. Germline V gene sequence: CDR1 MNHEY, CDR2 SVGEGT. The CDR3 protein is CASSYGPTNYGYTF. CDR3 nucleotides: TGTGCCAGCAGTTACGGACCCACGAACTATGGCTACACCTTC.